A single sample is the source of the 8 T cell receptor beta chains below, sequenced in a study of cytomegalovirus exposure and HLA in healthy donors (dated by TCRdb to about 2017). Library method: the immunoSEQ multiplex PCR assay. For the multiplex PCR, a mixture combining 60 forward primers for TCR Vbeta segments and 13 reverse primers for TCR Jbeta segments was used. TCRdb retrieved this table from immuneACCESS and kept in-frame rearrangements only. Not all clones are present; in checked studies, unresolved V genes account for under half, and no reason is known for the remainder. This sample comprises about 160,000 clones, 65% to 85% of them detected only once. The ten biggest clones cover around 1.5% of the sample. Material: PBMCs. Receptor source: a man in his 60s in good health and CMV-seronegative.

V usage is TRBV7-9 and J usage is TRBJ2-7; 9 positions match TRBD2. V shed 5 bases and J 3 bases; nucleotides not matched to a gene: 20. Germline V lookup: CDR1 SEHNR, CDR2 FQNEAQ (reference sequence). There are 19 residues in the CDR3. In DNA form, the CDR3 reads TGTGCCAGCAGCCCGCAAGCGGGGGGATCTTCAATCCCCGACTACGAGCAGTACTTC. As protein: CASSPQAGGSSIPDYEQYF.

The J gene is TRBJ2-1, the V gene TRBV6-1, with 7 bases matching TRBD2. This CDR3 has 15 amino acids. Germline values: CDR1 MNHNS, CDR2 SASEGT. Trimming cost V 3 bases and J 10 bases; bases outside gene matches: 12. For the CDR3, the DNA is TGTGCCAGCAGTGACTCGGCGGGGGTCGGGGCCGAGCAGTTCTTC. Encoded protein: CASSDSAGVGAEQFF.

The rearrangement uses TRBV4-1 and TRBJ1-1; D remains ambiguous. The length of the CDR3 is 17 residues. With 0 bases removed from V and 0 bases from J, the gap between germline ends came to 14 bases. Germline V gene lookup returns CDR1 MGHRA and CDR2 YSYEKL. The CDR3 DNA is TGCGCCAGCAGCCAAGATGCGGGATTAACCATGAACACTGAAGCTTTCTTT. It translates to CASSQDAGLTMNTEAFF.

This clone appeared once. This chain links TRBV6-5 with TRBJ1-2, with D perhaps TRBD1 (6 bases). The CDR3 covers 14 residues. CDR1 MNHEY and CDR2 SVGAGI come from the germline V gene. V lost 6 bases, J lost 8 bases, and 19 bases lay in between. CDR3: CASRSTGKLGGYTF. The CDR3, as DNA: TGTGCCAGCAGAAGTACAGGGAAATTGGGGGGCTACACCTTC.

The chain is built from TRBV28 and TRBJ2-5; TRBD2 matches 9 bases. J was trimmed by 5 bases and V by 6 bases; bases with no gene match: 7. The germline V gene encodes CDR1 MDHEN and CDR2 SYDVKM. The CDR3 length is 14 residues. CDR3 sequence (DNA): TGTGCCAGCAGCCCTGGACTAGCGAGCGAGACCCAGTACTTC. This translates into CASSPGLASETQYF.

The CDR3 coding sequence is TGTGCCACCAGATTACCAGGGGCCCTCAATCAGCCCCAGCATTTT. This translates into CATRLPGALNQPQHF. This chain connects TRBV15 to TRBJ1-5; D possibly corresponds to TRBD1 (6 bases). Germline CDR1 reads LNHNV; CDR2 reads YYDKDF (reference sequence). V was shortened by 6 bases and J by 3 bases, with 15 bases between the two germline ends. The CDR3 contains 15 residues.

The chain links TRBV29-1 to TRBJ2-3; D ambiguous. The ends were cut back, 8 bases at V and 5 bases at J, with 11 bases in the middle. The germline CDR1 and CDR2 sequences are SQVTM and ANQGSEA. The CDR3 runs to 11 residues. This chain's CDR3 is CSFTPGDTQYF. DNA for the CDR3: TGCAGCTTTACCCCCGGAGATACGCAGTATTTT.

This clone has only one observation. Other DNA sequences of this sample code for an identical CDR3. The genes are TRBV27 and TRBJ1-2; possibly TRBD1 for D (6 bases). CDR1 and CDR2 from the germline V gene are MNHEY and SMNVEV (reference sequence). V was trimmed by 0 bases and J by 2 bases, leaving 7 bases between them. This CDR3 has 14 residues. The CDR3 region has the DNA TGTGCCAGCAGTTTATCGGACAGCAACTATGGCTACACCTTC. It codes for CASSLSDSNYGYTF.